The 31 T cell receptor beta chains below were found in one sample sequenced in a study of T cell responses to AZD1222 COVID-19 vaccine. The data were produced by immunoSEQ multiplex PCR, yet TCRdb's version contains in-frame clones alone and is incomplete. The repertoire has 150,000 or so clones, 85% to 90% of them found once; the top ten carry about 1.5%. Material: peripheral blood, obtained on day 0 of AZD1222 vaccination. All receptors derive from an adult in good health.

The genes are TRBV6-5 and TRBJ2-5; D assignment may be TRBD1 or TRBD2 (6 bases each). Germline V CDR1 and CDR2: MNHEY, SVGAGI. Deletions cut 5 bases from V and 5 bases from J, with 15 bases between. CDR3 length: 14 residues. CDR3 sequence reads: CASSRQVSGETQYF. DNA for the CDR3: TGTGCCAGCAGTAGACAGGTCAGCGGGGAGACCCAGTACTTC.

The J gene is TRBJ2-7, the V gene TRBV7-3; D gene uncertain. Trimming took 0 bases from V and 9 from J, leaving 12 bases between them. The CDR3 runs to 13 residues. CDR1 is SGHTA, CDR2 FQGTGA, per germline. The DNA of the CDR3 is TGTGCCAGCAGCTTAACCGAGCGTACGGTGCAGTACGTC. It is translated as CASSLTERTVQYV.

This clone showed up just once. The V call is TRBV9, the J call TRBJ2-5, with 10 bases matching TRBD1. CDR1 and CDR2 from the germline V gene are SGDLS and YYNGEE. V lost 0 bases, J lost 7 bases, and 9 bases stayed unmatched. This CDR3 spans 16 amino acids. The CDR3 loop is CASSVAPTGGAGTQYF. CDR3 nucleotides: TGTGCCAGCAGCGTAGCCCCGACAGGGGGCGCGGGGACCCAGTACTTC.

This chain uses TRBV27 with TRBJ2-1, with 10 bases fitting TRBD2. Germline V gene sequence: CDR1 MNHEY, CDR2 SMNVEV (reference sequence). V lost 6 bases and J lost 5; bases outside the gene matches: 4. The CDR3 sequence is 14 residues long. The CDR3 DNA follows: TGTGCCAGCAGGGAGGGACTAGCGAACAATGAGCAGTTCTTC. This translates into CASREGLANNEQFF.

This chain connects TRBV5-1 to TRBJ2-2, with D unresolved. Germline V gene sequence: CDR1 SGHRS, CDR2 YFSETQ. This CDR3 is 13 amino acids long. Trimming took off 6 bases at V and 2 bases at J, with 8 bases between the two ends. Written as DNA, the CDR3 is TGCGCCAGCACGGTCTCAAACACCGGGGAGCTGTTTTTT. This codes for CASTVSNTGELFF.

J is TRBJ1-2 and V is TRBV5-4, with a weak D call TRBD1 (5 bases). V lost 0 bases, J lost 6 bases, and 12 bases lay in between. The CDR3 extends over 14 amino acids. CDR1 SGHNT and CDR2 YYREEE come from the germline V gene (reference sequence). CDR3 sequence: CASSLVGRADGYTF. The CDR3 nucleotides are TGTGCCAGCAGCTTGGTTGGCAGGGCGGATGGCTACACCTTC.

The rearrangement uses TRBV27 and TRBJ2-6; D call uncertain. V was pared by 6 bases and J by 4 bases, with 4 bases between. The CDR3 runs 12 residues. Germline-derived CDR1 and CDR2 are MNHEY and SMNVEV (reference sequence). The CDR3 protein is CASRVGANVLTF. CDR3 bases: TGTGCCAGCAGGGTGGGGGCCAACGTCCTGACTTTC. Filled out from reference TRBV27 and TRBJ2-6, the complete variable domain reads EAQVTQNPRYLITVTGKKLTVTCSQNMNHEYMSWYRQDPGLGLRQIYYSMNVEVTDKGDVPEGYKVSRKEKRNFPLILESPSPNQTSLYFCASRVGANVLTFGAGSRLTVL.

This chain uses TRBV7-8 with TRBJ1-1; D unclear. Germline assignment: CDR1 SGHVS and CDR2 FQNEAQ. CDR3 length equals 15 residues. V was shortened by 5 bases and J by 6 bases, with 19 bases between the two germline ends. CDR3 region: CASSRSVSLGSEAFF. The CDR3, as DNA: TGTGCCAGCAGCCGAAGCGTGTCTTTAGGGTCTGAAGCTTTCTTT. Using reference TRBV7-8 and TRBJ1-1 for the parts outside the CDR3, the full variable domain is GAGVSQSPRYKVAKRGQDVALRCDPISGHVSLFWYQQALGQGPEFLTYFQNEAQLDKSGLPSDRFFAERPEGSVSTLKIQRTQQEDSAVYLCASSRSVSLGSEAFFGQGTRLTVV.

This chain connects TRBV10-3 to TRBJ2-1, with 11 bases that match TRBD2. Losses at the gene ends were 3 bases for V and 6 bases for J; bases not matched to a gene: 7. This CDR3 is built from 16 residues. The germline gives CDR1 ENHRY, CDR2 SYGVKD. CDR3 DNA sequence: TGTGCCATCAGTGACTTCACTAGCGGGAGAGCCAATGAGCAGTTCTTC. The encoded protein is CAISDFTSGRANEQFF.

As to this clone: Other DNA sequences from this sample encode an identical CDR3 as well. The chain is built from TRBV27 and TRBJ2-2, with no clear D. The germline CDR1 and CDR2 sequences are MNHEY and SMNVEV (reference sequence). The CDR3 has 12 residues. Trimming took off 3 bases at V and 4 bases at J, with 3 bases between the two ends. CDR3 loop: CASSLGTGELFF. In DNA, the CDR3 is TGTGCCAGCAGTTTGGGCACCGGGGAGCTGTTTTTT.

The gene calls are TRBV28 and TRBJ1-1; D is ambiguous. The V gene lost 8 bases and the J gene lost 1 base, with 8 bases spanning the gap. CDR3 size: 12 residues. Per germline, CDR1 MDHEN and CDR2 SYDVKM. CDR3 loop: CASRSSNTEAFF. The CDR3 DNA sequence: TGTGCCAGCCGCAGCTCGAACACTGAAGCTTTCTTT.

The chain recombines TRBV7-9 with TRBJ2-3, with D maybe TRBD1 (7 bases). CDR3 length equals 16 residues. Between the trimmed V and J ends, which lost 5 bases and 3 bases, there was a span of 18 bases. The V gene's germline CDR1 is SEHNR and CDR2 FQNEAQ (reference sequence). The chain's CDR3 is CASSTSRDSRTDTQYF. CDR3 in DNA: TGTGCCAGCAGCACCTCGCGGGACAGTCGGACAGATACGCAGTATTTT.

The chain links TRBV5-6 to TRBJ2-1, with D hard to call. Trimming stripped 6 bases from V and 5 bases from J, with 9 bases between. The CDR3 spans 12 residues. Germline lookup yields CDR1 SGHDT and CDR2 YYEEEE. The CDR3 loop is CASTLNNNEQFF. The CDR3 coding sequence is TGTGCCAGCACTTTAAACAACAATGAGCAGTTCTTC. Full variable domain (outside the CDR3, taken from reference TRBV5-6 and TRBJ2-1): DAGVTQSPTHLIKTRGQQVTLRCSPKSGHDTVSWYQQALGQGPQFIFQYYEEEERQRGNFPDRFSGHQFPNYSSELNVNALLLGDSALYLCASTLNNNEQFFGPGTRLTVL.

V is TRBV9 and J is TRBJ1-2; maybe TRBD1 (5 bases). Trimming pared 5 bases from V and 6 bases from J, leaving 17 bases between. Germline assignment: CDR1 SGDLS and CDR2 YYNGEE. This CDR3 region has 14 residues. CDR3 DNA: TGTGCCAGCAGAGGGGAGGAACCCTATGATGGCTACACCTTC. It encodes CASRGEEPYDGYTF.

The J gene is TRBJ2-7, the V gene TRBV6-1; D might be TRBD1 (5 bases). The germline V and J ends were trimmed by 3 bases and 2 bases, with 11 bases remaining between them. Germline V gene data show CDR1 as MNHNS and CDR2 as SASEGT. The CDR3 length is 14 residues. CDR3 in DNA: TGTGCCAGCAGTGATACAGGCGGTCCCTACGAGCAGTACGTC. Translation gives CASSDTGGPYEQYV.

V and J are TRBV10-3 and TRBJ2-5, with 7 bases aligning to TRBD1. The CDR3 is 14 residues long. V gave up 2 bases and J gave up 0 bases; unmatched junction bases: 0. Germline V gene lookup returns CDR1 ENHRY and CDR2 SYGVKD. The CDR3 DNA is TGTGCCATCAGTGAGACAGGGGACCAAGAGACCCAGTACTTC. Its translation: CAISETGDQETQYF.

The table lists this clone with a few counts. The chain links TRBV6-1 to TRBJ1-1, with a weak D call TRBD1 (5 bases). Trimming removed 4 bases from V and 0 bases from J, with 15 bases in between. The CDR3 is 16 residues long. CDR1 MNHNS and CDR2 SASEGT come from the germline V gene. CDR3 bases: TGTGCCAGCAGTGTCGGGACTCCTATCATGAACACTGAAGCTTTCTTT. It encodes CASSVGTPIMNTEAFF.

The chain uses TRBV7-9 and TRBJ1-4; tentative D call: TRBD1 (5 bases). There are 14 residues in the CDR3. V lost 5 bases and J 0 bases, leaving 7 bases between the germline ends. Germline-derived CDR1 and CDR2 are SEHNR and FQNEAQ (reference sequence). CDR3 amino acids: CASSRDATNEKLFF. CDR3 nucleotide sequence: TGTGCCAGCAGCCGGGACGCAACTAATGAAAAACTGTTTTTT.

The chain is built from TRBV19 and TRBJ1-2, with unresolved D. CDR3 length equals 15 residues. V shed 9 bases and J shed 2 bases, with 19 bases lying between them. CDR1 and CDR2 from the germline V gene are LNHDA and SQIVND (reference sequence). CDR3 nucleotides: TGTGCCAGCCAAAAGGGTGGGCAGCAGAACTATGGCTACACCTTC. Translated, it gives CASQKGGQQNYGYTF.

In regard to this clone: One junction end disagrees with the germline gene, perhaps due to a read error. The V call is TRBV7-7, the J call TRBJ2-1; D is unresolved. CDR1 and CDR2 (germline): SSHAT, FNYEAQ (reference sequence). CDR3 size: 15 residues. CDR3 DNA sequence: TGTGCTAGCAGCTTAACGGACGCTGGCTACAATGAGCAGTTCTTC. Amino acids: CASSLTDAGYNEQFF.

The V gene is TRBV7-2, the J gene TRBJ1-3; D uncertain. Trimming cost V 1 base and J 2 bases, with 6 bases left between them. In germline, CDR1 is SGHTA, CDR2 FQGNSA. The CDR3 covers 14 residues. The DNA for the CDR3 is TGTGCCAGCAGCTTAGTTACGGCTGGAAACACCATATATTTT. Protein sequence: CASSLVTAGNTIYF.

The chain joins TRBV11-2 to TRBJ2-7; tentatively, D is TRBD1 (6 bases). Germline values: CDR1 SGHAT, CDR2 FQNNGV. This CDR3 spans 14 amino acids. The V end lost 5 bases, the J end lost 7 bases, and 18 bases lay between the germline ends. CDR3 coding DNA: TGTGCCAGCAGCAGTTCCAGGGGAGCCTTTGAGCAGTACTTC. Protein product: CASSSSRGAFEQYF.

The chain carries TRBV28 and TRBJ2-1; D unclear. This CDR3 has 15 amino acids. The V gene's germline CDR1 is MDHEN and CDR2 SYDVKM. Trimming took off 3 bases at V and 0 bases at J, with 9 bases between the two ends. CDR3 sequence: CASSFKPSSYNEQFF. The DNA of the CDR3 is TGTGCCAGCAGTTTCAAGCCTAGCTCCTACAATGAGCAGTTCTTC.

The chain uses TRBV2 and TRBJ1-2; no reliable D call. The V end lost 2 bases, the J end lost 7 bases, and 11 bases lay between the germline ends. The CDR3 totals 13 residues. In germline, CDR1 is SNHLY, CDR2 FYNNEI. The CDR3 DNA follows: TGTGCCAGCAGTGAACTCGGGGTGACTGGCTACACCTTC. It specifies CASSELGVTGYTF.

This clone has only one observation. The chain combines TRBV7-2 with TRBJ2-5; TRBD2 matches at 13 bases. The CDR3 loop spans 17 amino acids. With 1 base clipped from V and 5 bases from J, the junction kept 7 bases outside the gene matches. CDR1 is SGHTA, CDR2 FQGNSA, per germline. CDR3 bases: TGTGCCAGCAGCTTAGGTGGACTAGCGGGAGCGAGGGAGACCCAGTACTTC. Translation gives CASSLGGLAGARETQYF.

The chain carries TRBV7-2 and TRBJ2-5; unclear D gene. Germline CDR1 SGHTA, CDR2 FQGNSA. The CDR3 is made up of 11 amino acids. Trimming shortened V by 2 bases and J by 8 bases, and 6 bases separated the two germline ends. DNA for the CDR3: TGTGCCAGCAGCTTAATGGATACCCAGTACTTC. This gives the protein CASSLMDTQYF.

The chain couples TRBV6-5 to TRBJ1-1; 12 bases are shared with TRBD1. J gave up 10 bases and V 6 bases, and 6 bases lay outside the gene matches. The CDR3 is 13 amino acids. Germline-derived CDR1 and CDR2 are MNHEY and SVGAGI. This CDR3 reads CASSGVGQGAAFF. The CDR3 bases are TGTGCCAGCAGCGGGGTGGGACAGGGGGCAGCTTTCTTT.

This chain uses TRBV9 with TRBJ1-3, with TRBD1 matching 7 bases. This CDR3 is built from 14 residues. Unmatched junction bases numbered 2, after V lost 2 bases and J lost 3 bases. Germline assignment: CDR1 SGDLS and CDR2 YYNGEE. The CDR3 region has the DNA TGTGCCAGCAGCGTGGGACAGAATGGAAACACCATATATTTT. This sequence encodes CASSVGQNGNTIYF.

The V call is TRBV11-2, the J call TRBJ2-2, with D maybe TRBD2 (6 bases). Germline-derived CDR1 and CDR2 are SGHAT and FQNNGV. V lost 4 bases and J 0 bases, leaving 9 bases between the germline ends. The CDR3 consists of 15 residues. The CDR3 bases are TGTGCCAGCAGCTCCGGGAGAACGAACACCGGGGAGCTGTTTTTT. This encodes CASSSGRTNTGELFF. The full variable domain, rest sourced from reference TRBV11-2 and TRBJ2-2, is EAGVAQSPRYKIIEKRQSVAFWCNPISGHATLYWYQQILGQGPKLLIQFQNNGVVDDSQLPKDRFSAERLKGVDSTLKIQPAKLEDSAVYLCASSSGRTNTGELFFGEGSRLTVL.

The table lists this clone with a count of one. The chain couples TRBV5-1 to TRBJ2-3; D is unresolved. This CDR3 is built from 14 residues. Trimming pared 6 bases from V and 0 bases from J, leaving 11 bases between. Germline V gene sequence: CDR1 SGHRS, CDR2 YFSETQ. The chain's CDR3 is CASTGSLSTDTQYF. The CDR3 nucleotides are TGCGCCAGCACTGGATCCCTGAGCACAGATACGCAGTATTTT.

The CDR3 loop is CASSLAGVRETQYF. CDR3 in DNA: TGTGCCAGCAGCTTGGCGGGGGTCAGGGAGACCCAGTACTTC. This chain joins TRBV5-4 and TRBJ2-5, with D maybe TRBD2 (6 bases). This CDR3 has 14 amino acids. V shed 0 bases and J shed 5 bases, with 11 bases lying between them. The germline V gene encodes CDR1 SGHNT and CDR2 YYREEE (reference sequence).